This T cell receptor beta chain was captured in a study of T cell responses to AZD1222 COVID-19 vaccine. Method: immunoSEQ multiplex PCR; TCRdb's copy keeps in-frame clones and lacks some. The sample lists fewer than 180,000 clones; 90% to 95% were seen once. The CDR3 has 16 residues. The chain uses TRBV21-1 and TRBJ1-2. TRBV21-1 is marked as a pseudogene. Sequencing was performed on peripheral blood, taken on day 0 of AZD1222 vaccination. The source is an adult in good health. CDR3 nucleotides: TGTGCCAGCAACTTTCTCGGGGGGGGTCCCGGGTATGGCTACACCTTC. Amino acids: CASNFLGGGPGYGYTF.